This T cell receptor (beta chain) is from a study of Tregs in tolerant kidney transplant recipients. General study results and limits: Biological reproducibility was not directly addressed in this study.

Mixed chimerism was transient after nonmyeloablative marrow transplants from related graft donors. V shed 3 bases and J shed 7 bases, with 20 bases lying between them. The CDR3 is made up of 16 amino acids. From germline, CDR1 is SGDLS and CDR2 YYNGEE. Generated by immunoSEQ multiplex PCR, the TCRdb table keeps only in-frame clones and is missing some. The data hold 81,000 or so clones, with over 75% observed a single time. As regards this clone: Its antigen is not known.

J is TRBJ2-1 and V is TRBV9; weak D call: TRBD1 (6 bases). The sample in question was CD4+ T cells from blood (PBMCs), obtained 24 months after the transplant. The TCR was taken from a human patient who received a combined kidney and bone marrow transplant. Some of the T cells may derive from the graft donor. CDR3 sequence reads: CASSGFPSGTTNEQFF. CDR3 DNA: TGTGCCAGCAGCGGTTTCCCCTCCGGGACAACAAATGAGCAGTTCTTC. Looking up the rest from reference TRBV9 and TRBJ2-1 gives the full variable domain: DSGVTQTPKHLITATGQRVTLRCSPRSGDLSVYWYQQSLDQGLQFLIQYYNGEERAKGNILERFSAQQFPDLHSELNLSSLELGDSALYFCASSGFPSGTTNEQFFGPGTRLTVL.